Presented here are 25 T cell receptor beta chains from one specimen sequenced in a study of blood T cell repertoires in COVID-19. Here immunoSEQ multiplex PCR was the method, and the copy in TCRdb shows in-frame clones only, minus some. Of 69,000 or so clones listed, under 90% are singletons. Material: peripheral blood. The receptor source for this set is a man aged 50 or older with COVID-19, enrolled during active disease.

This clone was seen more than once but under ten times. V and J are TRBV4-3 and TRBJ1-5; TRBD1 matches at 8 bases. CDR1 is LGHNA and CDR2 is YSLEER in the germline V gene. V lost 3 bases to trimming and J lost 1 base; unmatched junction nucleotides: 2. The CDR3 covers 15 residues. CDR3 in DNA: TGCGCCAGCAGCCAGGACAGGGCCAGCAATCAGCCCCAGCATTTT. Its protein is CASSQDRASNQPQHF.

Written as DNA, the CDR3 is TGTGCCAGCAGCCCTCTTCTAGCGGTGGGGTCCTACGAGCAGTACTTC. It translates to CASSPLLAVGSYEQYF. The rearrangement uses TRBV7-3 and TRBJ2-7; TRBD2 matches 7 bases. Germline loops: CDR1 SGHTA, CDR2 FQGTGA. The CDR3 consists of 16 residues. Unmatched junction bases numbered 11, after V lost 5 bases and J lost 1 base.

This sequence joins TRBV29-1 and TRBJ2-3; unclear D gene. CDR3 length: 15 amino acids. Germline values: CDR1 SQVTM, CDR2 ANQGSEA. V lost 8 bases, J lost 1 base, and 19 bases lay in between. Here the CDR3 DNA reads TGCAGCCCTCCCCGGCCTCAGGTTCGCACAGATACGCAGTATTTT. Translated: CSPPRPQVRTDTQYF.

The chain employs TRBV5-1 and TRBJ2-5; D gene unclear. Trimming stripped 4 bases from V and 5 bases from J, with 12 bases between. Germline CDR1 SGHRS, CDR2 YFSETQ. CDR3 length equals 13 residues. For the CDR3, the DNA is TGCGCCAGCAGCGTGGGCGATCGGGAGACCCAGTACTTC. Its translation is CASSVGDRETQYF.

V and J are TRBV18 and TRBJ2-5; 9 nucleotides line up with TRBD2. The CDR3 totals 18 residues. V lost 1 base, J lost 5 bases, and 14 bases stayed unmatched. Germline loops: CDR1 KGHSH, CDR2 LQKENI. This chain's CDR3 is CASSPRSLSGGRVETQYF. Written as DNA, the CDR3 is TGTGCCAGCTCACCACGGTCACTTAGCGGGGGACGAGTGGAGACCCAGTACTTC.

This chain links TRBV7-2 with TRBJ2-6; the D is unclear. CDR1 and CDR2 from the germline V gene are SGHTA and FQGNSA. Trimming removed 5 bases at V and 0 bases at J, with 14 bases between. The CDR3 has 17 residues. CDR3 sequence reads: CASSISMAISGANVLTF. CDR3 in DNA: TGTGCCAGCAGCATTAGCATGGCCATCTCTGGGGCCAACGTCCTGACTTTC. The whole variable domain, remainder taken from reference TRBV7-2 and TRBJ2-6, is GAGVSQSPSNKVTEKGKDVELRCDPISGHTALYWYRQSLGQGLEFLIYFQGNSAPDKSGLPSDRFSAERTGGSVSTLTIQRTQQEDSAVYLCASSISMAISGANVLTFGAGSRLTVL.

The chain has TRBV29-1 and TRBJ1-1; 12 bases align to TRBD1. The V and J ends lost 6 bases and 4 bases, in that order; junction bases with no gene match: 6. The CDR3 runs 14 residues. Germline CDR1 reads SQVTM; CDR2 reads ANQGSEA. Written as DNA, the CDR3 is TGCAGCGTCGGGGGACAGGGGGCGGGCACTGAAGCTTTCTTT. Translated, it gives CSVGGQGAGTEAFF.

The rearrangement uses TRBV7-3 and TRBJ2-1; D unclear. The length of the CDR3 is 15 residues. CDR1 and CDR2 (germline): SGHTA, FQGTGA. The V end lost 0 bases, the J end lost 0 bases, and 6 bases lay between the germline ends. The CDR3 spells CASSLTSSSYNEQFF. CDR3 coding DNA: TGTGCCAGCAGCTTAACCTCCTCCTCCTACAATGAGCAGTTCTTC.

The chain couples TRBV6-6 to TRBJ2-2; 8 bases agree with TRBD1. The germline CDR1 and CDR2 sequences are MNHNY and SVGAGI (reference sequence). The CDR3 spans 14 residues. J was trimmed by 3 bases and V by 6 bases; bases with no gene match: 3. Here the CDR3 reads CASSGQGDTGELFF. The DNA of the CDR3 is TGTGCCAGCAGCGGACAGGGAGACACCGGGGAGCTGTTTTTT.

This clone has just one count. The chain uses TRBV6-5 and TRBJ1-6, with D unresolved. The length of the CDR3 is 15 residues. Germline V gene lookup returns CDR1 MNHEY and CDR2 SVGAGI. V shed 6 bases and J shed 10 bases, with 19 bases lying between them. The CDR3, as DNA: TGTGCCAGCAGCCCAGACGGCATTCGGGGATCACCCCTCCACTTT. It codes for CASSPDGIRGSPLHF.

The chain couples TRBV30 to TRBJ1-6, with D possibly being TRBD1 (5 bases). The germline V gene encodes CDR1 GTSNPN and CDR2 SVGIG (reference sequence). V lost 8 bases and J 7 bases, leaving 18 bases between the germline ends. This CDR3 is built from 14 residues. CDR3 in amino acids: CALVGGTANSPLHF. In nucleotides, the CDR3 is TGTGCCCTCGTTGGGGGGACGGCAAATTCACCCCTCCACTTT.

The gene calls are TRBV7-2 and TRBJ2-5; unclear D gene. Germline V gene sequence: CDR1 SGHTA, CDR2 FQGNSA. The CDR3 extends over 13 amino acids. V gave up 4 bases and J gave up 0 bases, with 6 bases separating them. CDR3 DNA: TGTGCCAGCAGCTCCCAGTACCAAGAGACCCAGTACTTC. Translation gives CASSSQYQETQYF.

The chain has TRBV6-5 and TRBJ2-7; 7 positions agree with TRBD2. CDR3 length: 15 residues. Germline V gene sequence: CDR1 MNHEY, CDR2 SVGAGI. Trimming at V came to 2 bases and at J to 5 bases, leaving 9 bases not matched to a gene. The CDR3 protein is CASSYREVRVHEQYF. CDR3 nucleotides: TGTGCCAGCAGTTACCGGGAGGTTCGAGTCCACGAGCAGTACTTC.

The V and J genes are TRBV7-9 and TRBJ1-2; D may be TRBD1 (6 bases). Trimming pared 4 bases from V and 5 bases from J, leaving 17 bases between. The CDR3 is 15 residues long. Germline V gene lookup returns CDR1 SEHNR and CDR2 FQNEAQ (reference sequence). CDR3 nucleotides: TGTGCCAGCAGCTCTACAGAGGGGGTCGGGTATGGCTACACCTTC. This sequence encodes CASSSTEGVGYGYTF.

V and J are TRBV11-2 and TRBJ2-5; 8 bases are shared with TRBD1. V was pared by 4 bases and J by 2 bases, with 9 bases of the junction left unmatched. The V gene's germline CDR1 is SGHAT and CDR2 FQNNGV. This CDR3 region has 16 residues. DNA for the CDR3: TGTGCCAGCAGCTCCTGGTCGGGACAGGCTCAAGAGACCCAGTACTTC. It codes for CASSSWSGQAQETQYF.

The rearrangement links TRBV7-9 to TRBJ1-6, with no clear D. CDR1 is SEHNR, CDR2 FQNEAQ, per germline (reference sequence). Trimming pared 6 bases from V and 12 bases from J, leaving 18 bases between. This CDR3 is built from 14 residues. CDR3 amino acids: CASSQNNRVQPLHF. CDR3 bases: TGTGCCAGCAGTCAGAACAACCGTGTTCAACCCCTCCACTTT.

This chain uses TRBV7-6 with TRBJ1-3; D not resolved. The CDR3 sequence is 17 residues long. In germline, CDR1 is SGHVS, CDR2 FNYEAQ. Between the trimmed V and J ends, which lost 1 base and 0 bases, there was a span of 13 bases. This CDR3 reads CASSLGVRRVSGNTIYF. The CDR3 DNA is TGTGCCAGCAGCTTAGGCGTACGGAGAGTCTCTGGAAACACCATATATTTT.

This clone was counted only a few times. The rearrangement joins TRBV5-5 to TRBJ1-2, with D perhaps matching TRBD1 (6 bases). This CDR3 contains 13 residues. The ends were cut back, 4 bases at V and 10 bases at J, with 17 bases in the middle. CDR1 is SGHKS, CDR2 YYEKEE, per germline (reference sequence). DNA for the CDR3: TGTGCCAGCAGCCCCAGGGGTTTGAGGGACTACACCTTC. Translation: CASSPRGLRDYTF.

The chain employs TRBV19 and TRBJ2-7, with 12 bases identical to TRBD1. J lost 0 bases, V lost 9 bases, and 12 bases had no gene match. CDR3 size: 17 residues. In germline, CDR1 is LNHDA, CDR2 SQIVND (reference sequence). CDR3: CASPPGTGGLSSYEQYF. CDR3 DNA: TGTGCCAGCCCGCCAGGGACAGGGGGCCTAAGCTCCTACGAGCAGTACTTC.

This clone occurred once. This sequence joins TRBV10-3 and TRBJ2-3; TRBD2 matches at 9 bases. The CDR3 runs 15 residues. The V segment lost 6 bases and the J segment 1 base; nucleotides outside the gene matches: 5. CDR1 and CDR2 (germline): ENHRY, SYGVKD. DNA of the CDR3: TGTGCCATCAGAGTGACTAGCGGCGGCACAGATACGCAGTATTTT. Translation gives CAIRVTSGGTDTQYF.

The chain employs TRBV6-5 and TRBJ1-5; TRBD1 matches 7 bases. The V gene end was trimmed by 0 bases and the J gene end by 5 bases; junction bases not matched to a gene: 4. The germline V gene has CDR1 MNHEY and CDR2 SVGAGI. CDR3 length equals 15 residues. The CDR3 protein is CASSYSRGRDQPQHF. The CDR3 nucleotides are TGTGCCAGCAGTTACTCAAGGGGGCGCGATCAGCCCCAGCATTTT.

In this sample, this clone turned up once. The chain carries TRBV5-6 and TRBJ2-2; possibly TRBD2 for D (5 bases). V lost 3 bases to trimming and J lost 7 bases, with 7 bases between them. CDR1 and CDR2 (germline): SGHDT, YYEEEE. This CDR3 has 12 amino acids. The CDR3 spells CASSYGLGELFF. The CDR3 DNA sequence: TGTGCCAGCAGCTACGGACTCGGGGAGCTGTTTTTT.

The DNA for the CDR3 is TGTGCCAGTAGTATAGTGGGGGCAGGGGAGACCCAGTACTTC. It yields the protein CASSIVGAGETQYF. The chain employs TRBV19 and TRBJ2-5; D possibly corresponds to TRBD1 (6 bases). Germline V lookup: CDR1 LNHDA, CDR2 SQIVND (reference sequence). Trimming removed 1 base at V and 5 bases at J, with 11 bases between. The CDR3 consists of 14 residues.

The chain combines TRBV2 with TRBJ1-6; 8 bases line up with TRBD1. The CDR3 consists of 13 residues. The germline V gene encodes CDR1 SNHLY and CDR2 FYNNEI. With V trimmed by 6 bases and J by 9 bases, 4 bases remained unmatched. CDR3 nucleotides: TGTGCCAGCAGACAGGGGGTTGGTTCACCCCTCCACTTT. As protein: CASRQGVGSPLHF.

This sequence joins TRBV11-2 and TRBJ2-5; D remains unclear. V gave up 1 base and J gave up 3 bases, with 6 bases separating them. This CDR3 is built from 13 residues. Germline loops: CDR1 SGHAT, CDR2 FQNNGV. The CDR3 reads CASSLGGKETQYF. The CDR3, as DNA: TGTGCCAGCAGCTTAGGAGGTAAAGAGACCCAGTACTTC.